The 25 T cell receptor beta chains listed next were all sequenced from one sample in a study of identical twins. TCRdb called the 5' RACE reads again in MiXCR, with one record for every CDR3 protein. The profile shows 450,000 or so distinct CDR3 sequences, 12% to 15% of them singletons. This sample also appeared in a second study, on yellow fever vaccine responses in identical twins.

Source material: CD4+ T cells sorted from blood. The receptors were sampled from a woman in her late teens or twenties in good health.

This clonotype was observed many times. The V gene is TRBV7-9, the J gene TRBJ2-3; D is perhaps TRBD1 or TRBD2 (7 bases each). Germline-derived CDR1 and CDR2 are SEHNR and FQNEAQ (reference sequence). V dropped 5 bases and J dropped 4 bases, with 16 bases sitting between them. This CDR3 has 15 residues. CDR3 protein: CASSPQGGYADTQYF. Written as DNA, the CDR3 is TGTGCCAGCAGCCCCCAGGGGGGGTATGCAGATACGCAGTATTTT.

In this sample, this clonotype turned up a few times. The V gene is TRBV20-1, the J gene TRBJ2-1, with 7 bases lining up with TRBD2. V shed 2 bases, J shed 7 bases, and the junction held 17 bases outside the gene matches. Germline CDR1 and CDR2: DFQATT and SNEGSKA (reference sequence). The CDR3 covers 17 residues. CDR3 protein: CSARRPRPGEGGNEQFF. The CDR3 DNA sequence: TGCAGTGCTAGACGACCGAGGCCGGGGGAGGGAGGGAATGAGCAGTTCTTC.

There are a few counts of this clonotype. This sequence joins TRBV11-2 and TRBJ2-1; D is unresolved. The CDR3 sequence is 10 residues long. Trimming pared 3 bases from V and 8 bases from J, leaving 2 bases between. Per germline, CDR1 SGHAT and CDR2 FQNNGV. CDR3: CASSLYEQFF. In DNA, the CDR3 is TGTGCCAGCAGCTTGTATGAGCAGTTCTTC.

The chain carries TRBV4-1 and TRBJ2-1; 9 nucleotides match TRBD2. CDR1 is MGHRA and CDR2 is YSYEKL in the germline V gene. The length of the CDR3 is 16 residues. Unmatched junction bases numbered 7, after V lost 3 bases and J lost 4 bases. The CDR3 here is CASSQAGTSPYNEQFF. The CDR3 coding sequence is TGCGCCAGCAGCCAGGCCGGGACTAGCCCATACAATGAGCAGTTCTTC.

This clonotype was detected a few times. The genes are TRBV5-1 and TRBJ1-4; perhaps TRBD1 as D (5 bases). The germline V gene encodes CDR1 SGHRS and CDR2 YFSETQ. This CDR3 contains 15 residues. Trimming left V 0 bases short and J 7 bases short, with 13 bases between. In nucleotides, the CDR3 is TGCGCCAGCAGCTTGGTGGCAGGGCCCAGTGAAAAACTGTTTTTT. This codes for CASSLVAGPSEKLFF.

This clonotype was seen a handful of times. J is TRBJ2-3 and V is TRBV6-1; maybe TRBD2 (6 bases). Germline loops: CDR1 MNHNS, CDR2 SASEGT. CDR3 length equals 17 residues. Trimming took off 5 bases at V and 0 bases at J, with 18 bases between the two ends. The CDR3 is CASSTPWDFSSTDTQYF. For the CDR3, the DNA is TGTGCCAGCAGTACACCATGGGACTTTTCTAGCACAGATACGCAGTATTTT.

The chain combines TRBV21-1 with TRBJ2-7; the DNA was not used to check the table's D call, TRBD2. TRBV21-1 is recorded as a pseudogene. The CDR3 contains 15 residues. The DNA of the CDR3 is TGTGCCAGCAGCAAGTATTCCCGGCGGACATACGAGCAGTACTTC. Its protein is CASSKYSRRTYEQYF.

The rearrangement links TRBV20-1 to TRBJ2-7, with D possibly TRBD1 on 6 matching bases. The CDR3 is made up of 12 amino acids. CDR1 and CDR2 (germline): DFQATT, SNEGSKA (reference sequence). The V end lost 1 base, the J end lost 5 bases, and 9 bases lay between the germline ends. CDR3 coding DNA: TGCAGTGCTAGAGCCAGGGGCCACGAGCAGTACTTC. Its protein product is CSARARGHEQYF.

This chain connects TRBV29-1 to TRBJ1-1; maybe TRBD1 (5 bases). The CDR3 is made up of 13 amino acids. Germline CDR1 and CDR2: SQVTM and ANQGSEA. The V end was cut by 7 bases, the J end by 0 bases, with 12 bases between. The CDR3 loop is CSAKYRLNTEAFF. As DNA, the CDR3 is TGCAGCGCAAAATACAGGTTGAACACTGAAGCTTTCTTT. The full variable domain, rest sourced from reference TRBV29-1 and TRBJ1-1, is SAVISQKPSRDICQRGTSLTIQCQVDSQVTMMFWYRQQPGQSLTLIATANQGSEATYESGFVIDKFPISRPNLTFSTLTVSNMSPEDSSIYLCSAKYRLNTEAFFGQGTRLTVV.

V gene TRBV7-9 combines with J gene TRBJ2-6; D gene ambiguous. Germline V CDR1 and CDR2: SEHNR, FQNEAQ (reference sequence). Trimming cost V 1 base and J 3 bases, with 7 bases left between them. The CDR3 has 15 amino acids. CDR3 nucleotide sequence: TGTGCCAGCAGCTTAGATCTCTTTGGGGCCAACGTCCTGACTTTC. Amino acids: CASSLDLFGANVLTF.

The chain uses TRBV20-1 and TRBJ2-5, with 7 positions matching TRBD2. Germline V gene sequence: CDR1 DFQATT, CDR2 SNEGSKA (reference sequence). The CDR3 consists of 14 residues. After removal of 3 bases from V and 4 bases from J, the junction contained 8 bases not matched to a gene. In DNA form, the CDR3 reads TGCAGTGCTAGCGTCGCGGGGGTGGTAGAGACCCAGTACTTC. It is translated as CSASVAGVVETQYF.

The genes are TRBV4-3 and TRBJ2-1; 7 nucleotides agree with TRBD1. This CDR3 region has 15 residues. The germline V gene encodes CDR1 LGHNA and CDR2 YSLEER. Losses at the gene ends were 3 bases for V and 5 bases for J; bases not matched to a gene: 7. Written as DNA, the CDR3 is TGCGCCAGCAGCCAGCTCCCGGGACAGAACAATGAGCAGTTCTTC. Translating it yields CASSQLPGQNNEQFF.

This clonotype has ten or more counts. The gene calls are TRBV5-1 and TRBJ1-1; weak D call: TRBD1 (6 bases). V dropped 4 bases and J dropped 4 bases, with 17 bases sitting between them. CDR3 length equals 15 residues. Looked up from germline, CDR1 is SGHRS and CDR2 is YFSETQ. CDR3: CASSLLQGRVTEAFF. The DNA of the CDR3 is TGCGCCAGCAGCCTCTTACAGGGACGGGTCACTGAAGCTTTCTTT.

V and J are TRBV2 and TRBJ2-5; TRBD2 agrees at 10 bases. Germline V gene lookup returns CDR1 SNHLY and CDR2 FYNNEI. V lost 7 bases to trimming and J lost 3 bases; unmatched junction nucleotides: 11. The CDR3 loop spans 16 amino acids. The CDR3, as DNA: TGTGCCAGCAAGGAGCGGGGGGGCGAGACCGAAGAGACCCAGTACTTC. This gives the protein CASKERGGETEETQYF.

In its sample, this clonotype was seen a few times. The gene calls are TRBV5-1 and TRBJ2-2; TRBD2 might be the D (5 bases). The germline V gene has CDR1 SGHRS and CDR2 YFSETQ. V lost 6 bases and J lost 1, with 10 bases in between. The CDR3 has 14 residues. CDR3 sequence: CASTAAGNTGELFF. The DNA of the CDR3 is TGCGCCAGCACCGCGGCGGGGAACACCGGGGAGCTGTTTTTT.

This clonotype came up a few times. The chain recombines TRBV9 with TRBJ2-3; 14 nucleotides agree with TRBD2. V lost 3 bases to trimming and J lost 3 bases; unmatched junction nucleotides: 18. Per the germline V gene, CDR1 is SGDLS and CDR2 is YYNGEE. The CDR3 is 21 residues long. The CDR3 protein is CASSASRTSGGPRAGTDTQYF. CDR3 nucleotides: TGTGCCAGCAGCGCCTCCAGGACTAGCGGGGGGCCTAGGGCCGGGACAGATACGCAGTATTTT.

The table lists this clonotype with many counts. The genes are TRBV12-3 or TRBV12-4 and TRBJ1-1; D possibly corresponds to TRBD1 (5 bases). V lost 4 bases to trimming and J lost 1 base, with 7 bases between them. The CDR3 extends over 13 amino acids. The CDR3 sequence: CASSWGGNTEAFF. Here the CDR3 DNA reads TGTGCCAGCAGTTGGGGGGGGAACACTGAAGCTTTCTTT.

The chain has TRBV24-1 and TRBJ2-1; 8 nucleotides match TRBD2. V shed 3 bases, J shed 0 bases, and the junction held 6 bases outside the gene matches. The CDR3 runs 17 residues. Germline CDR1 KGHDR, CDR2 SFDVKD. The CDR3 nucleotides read TGTGCCACCAGTGATCGGACTAGCCTGGGCTCCTACAATGAGCAGTTCTTC. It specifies CATSDRTSLGSYNEQFF.

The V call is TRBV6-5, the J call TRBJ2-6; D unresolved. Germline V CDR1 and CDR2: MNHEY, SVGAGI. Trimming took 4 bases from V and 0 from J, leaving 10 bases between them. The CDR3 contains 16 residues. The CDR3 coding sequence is TGTGCCAGCAGTTCCTCACAGTTCTCTGGGGCCAACGTCCTGACTTTC. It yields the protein CASSSSQFSGANVLTF.

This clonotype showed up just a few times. The CDR3 region is CASSQDRLAGDTQYF. The CDR3 coding sequence is TGTGCCAGCAGCCAAGATAGGCTAGCGGGGGATACGCAGTATTTT. V gene TRBV3-1 combines with J gene TRBJ2-3, with 9 positions matching TRBD2. The V and J ends lost 0 bases and 6 bases, in that order; junction bases with no gene match: 4. CDR1 LGHDT and CDR2 YNNKEL come from the germline V gene (reference sequence). The CDR3 spans 15 residues.

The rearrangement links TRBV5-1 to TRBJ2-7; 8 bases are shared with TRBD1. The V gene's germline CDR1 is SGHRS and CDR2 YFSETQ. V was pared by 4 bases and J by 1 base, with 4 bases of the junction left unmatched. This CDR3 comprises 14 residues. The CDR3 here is CASSTDRVSYEQYF. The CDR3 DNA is TGCGCCAGCAGCACGGACAGGGTGTCCTACGAGCAGTACTTC.

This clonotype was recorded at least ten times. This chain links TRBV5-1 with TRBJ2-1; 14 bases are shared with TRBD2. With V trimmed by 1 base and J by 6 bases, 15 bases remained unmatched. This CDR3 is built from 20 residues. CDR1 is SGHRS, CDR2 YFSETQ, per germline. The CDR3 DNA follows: TGCGCCAGCAGCTTGACACCTAAGACTAGCGGGGGGGCCGGCGGCAATGAGCAGTTCTTC. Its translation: CASSLTPKTSGGAGGNEQFF.

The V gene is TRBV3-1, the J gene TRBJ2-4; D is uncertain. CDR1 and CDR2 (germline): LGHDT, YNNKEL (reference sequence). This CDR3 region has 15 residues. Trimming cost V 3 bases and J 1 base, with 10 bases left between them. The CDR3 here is CASSQRTVAKNIQYF. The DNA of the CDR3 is TGTGCCAGCAGCCAGAGGACCGTTGCCAAAAACATTCAGTACTTC.

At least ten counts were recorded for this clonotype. CDR3 sequence (DNA): TGCGCCAGCAGCCAAGATCGAGTTTTGGTCGAGCAGTACTTC. Protein sequence: CASSQDRVLVEQYF. The chain joins TRBV4-1 to TRBJ2-7; D remains unclear. Per germline, CDR1 MGHRA and CDR2 YSYEKL. The CDR3 covers 14 residues. Between the trimmed V and J ends, which lost 0 bases and 6 bases, there was a span of 12 bases.

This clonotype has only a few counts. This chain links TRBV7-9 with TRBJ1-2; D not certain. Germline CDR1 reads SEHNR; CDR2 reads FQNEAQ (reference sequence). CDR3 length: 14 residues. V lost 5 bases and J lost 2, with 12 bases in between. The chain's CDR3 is CASSRPGRNYGYTF. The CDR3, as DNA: TGTGCCAGCAGCCGACCCGGACGGAACTATGGCTACACCTTC.